The entry below describes one TCR beta chain. Its antigen remains unidentified. The data originate from a study of spatial heterogeneity in lung cancer. Whole-study context: More beta-chain than alpha-chain sequences were consistently detected. Study-wide results and limits: Detection of ubiquitous tumor TCRs in blood was higher at resection than follow-up.

Unique molecular identifiers tagged every individual TCR cDNA molecule. TCRdb itself ran the 5' RACE reads through MiXCR, one entry per CDR3 protein. The data show some 28,000 distinct CDR3 sequences, roughly 8% seen once. CDR1 is MDHEN and CDR2 is SYDVKM in the germline V gene. CDR3 length: 13 amino acids. Trimming pared 3 bases from V and 0 bases from J, leaving 3 bases between. Noted time point: sample taken at primary tumor resection. From tumor, nontumor lung or frozen PBMC, whole RNA was taken unsorted for sequencing. There were 75 or so donors, all of them untreated patients with early-stage non-small cell lung cancer.

The sequence derives from a female donor with early-stage non-small cell lung cancer. The sample was PBMCs, taken at surgery. This chain links TRBV28 with TRBJ1-5; D gene uncertain. Here the CDR3 DNA reads TGTGCCAGCAGTTTTGATAGCAATCAGCCCCAGCATTTT. Protein product: CASSFDSNQPQHF. Drawing the rest from reference TRBV28 and TRBJ1-5, the complete variable domain is DVKVTQSSRYLVKRTGEKVFLECVQDMDHENMFWYRQDPGLGLRLIYFSYDVKMKEKGDIPEGYSVSREKKERFSLILESASTNQTSMYLCASSFDSNQPQHFGDGTRLSIL.